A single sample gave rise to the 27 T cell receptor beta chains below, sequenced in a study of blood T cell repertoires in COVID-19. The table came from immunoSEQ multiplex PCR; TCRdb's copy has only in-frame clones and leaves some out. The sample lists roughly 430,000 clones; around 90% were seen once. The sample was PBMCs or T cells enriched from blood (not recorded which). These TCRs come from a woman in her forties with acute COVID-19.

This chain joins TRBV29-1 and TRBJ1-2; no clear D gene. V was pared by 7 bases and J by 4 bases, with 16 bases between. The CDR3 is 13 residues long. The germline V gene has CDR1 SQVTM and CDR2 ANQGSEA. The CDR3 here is CSALEGASYGYTF. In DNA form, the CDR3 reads TGCAGCGCCCTAGAGGGCGCATCCTATGGCTACACCTTC.

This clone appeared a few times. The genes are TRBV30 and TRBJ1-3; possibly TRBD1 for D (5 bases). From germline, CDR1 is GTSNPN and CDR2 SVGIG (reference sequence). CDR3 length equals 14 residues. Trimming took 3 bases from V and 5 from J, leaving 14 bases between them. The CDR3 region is CAWSGGDHRNTIYF. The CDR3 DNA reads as TGTGCCTGGAGCGGGGGGGACCACCGAAACACCATATATTTT.

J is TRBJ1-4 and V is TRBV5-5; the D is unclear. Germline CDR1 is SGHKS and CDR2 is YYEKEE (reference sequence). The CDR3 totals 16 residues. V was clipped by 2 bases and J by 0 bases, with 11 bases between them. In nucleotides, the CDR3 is TGTGCCAGCAGCTTACTCGCACAGACAACTAATGAAAAACTGTTTTTT. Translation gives CASSLLAQTTNEKLFF.

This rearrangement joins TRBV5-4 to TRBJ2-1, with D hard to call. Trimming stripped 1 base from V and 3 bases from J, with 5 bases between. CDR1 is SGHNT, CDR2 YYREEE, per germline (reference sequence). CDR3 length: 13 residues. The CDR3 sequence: CASSLFSYNEQFF. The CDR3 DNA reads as TGTGCCAGCAGCTTGTTCAGCTACAATGAGCAGTTCTTC.

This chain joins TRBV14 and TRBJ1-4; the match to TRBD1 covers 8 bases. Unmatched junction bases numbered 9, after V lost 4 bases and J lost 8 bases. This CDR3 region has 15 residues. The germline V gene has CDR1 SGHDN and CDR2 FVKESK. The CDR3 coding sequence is TGTGCCAGCAGCCGACGGACAGGGCGATGGGAAAAACTGTTTTTT. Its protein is CASSRRTGRWEKLFF.

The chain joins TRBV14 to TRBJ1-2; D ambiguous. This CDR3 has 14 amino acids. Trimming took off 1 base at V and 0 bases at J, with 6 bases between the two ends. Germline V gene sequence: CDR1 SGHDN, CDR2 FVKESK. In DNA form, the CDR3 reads TGTGCCAGCAGCCAAGCCAGGACTAACTATGGCTACACCTTC. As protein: CASSQARTNYGYTF.

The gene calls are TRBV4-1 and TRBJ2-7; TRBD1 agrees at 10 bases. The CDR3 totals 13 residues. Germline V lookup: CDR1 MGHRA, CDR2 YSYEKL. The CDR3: CATSGTGVAEQYF. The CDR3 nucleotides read TGCGCTACATCCGGGACAGGGGTTGCCGAGCAGTACTTC.

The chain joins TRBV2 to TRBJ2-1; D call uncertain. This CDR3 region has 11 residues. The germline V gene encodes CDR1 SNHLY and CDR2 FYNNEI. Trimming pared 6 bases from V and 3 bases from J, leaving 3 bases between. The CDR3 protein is CASRSYNEQFF. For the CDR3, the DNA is TGTGCCAGCAGGAGCTACAATGAGCAGTTCTTC.

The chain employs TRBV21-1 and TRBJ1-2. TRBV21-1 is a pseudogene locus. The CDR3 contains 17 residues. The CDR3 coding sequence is TGTGCCAGCAGCTGCGGGAGGGGGCGACCCCACTACTATGGCTACACCTTC. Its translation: CASSCGRGRPHYYGYTF.

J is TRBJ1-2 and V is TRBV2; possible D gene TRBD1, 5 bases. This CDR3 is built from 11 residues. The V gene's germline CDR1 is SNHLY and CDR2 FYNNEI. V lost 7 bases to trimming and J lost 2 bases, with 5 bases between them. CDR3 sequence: CASNRNYGYTF. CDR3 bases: TGTGCCAGCAACAGGAACTATGGCTACACCTTC.

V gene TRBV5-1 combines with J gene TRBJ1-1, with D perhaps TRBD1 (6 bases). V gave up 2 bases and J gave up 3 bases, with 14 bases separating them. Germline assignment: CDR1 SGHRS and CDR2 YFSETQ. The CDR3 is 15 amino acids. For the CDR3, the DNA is TGCGCCAGCAGCTTAGATGCGGGGGCGGACACTGAAGCTTTCTTT. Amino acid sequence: CASSLDAGADTEAFF.

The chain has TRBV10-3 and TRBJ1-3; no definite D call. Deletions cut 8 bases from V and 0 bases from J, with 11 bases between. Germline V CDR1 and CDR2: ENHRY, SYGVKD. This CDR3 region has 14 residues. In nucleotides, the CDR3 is TGTGCCATCGTAGGAGAGGTCTCTGGAAACACCATATATTTT. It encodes CAIVGEVSGNTIYF.

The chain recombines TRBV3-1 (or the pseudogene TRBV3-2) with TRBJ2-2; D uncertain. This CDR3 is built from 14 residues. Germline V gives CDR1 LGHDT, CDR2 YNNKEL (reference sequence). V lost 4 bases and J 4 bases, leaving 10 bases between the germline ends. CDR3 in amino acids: CASSPGPSTGELFF. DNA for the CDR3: TGTGCCAGCAGCCCCGGTCCCTCCACCGGGGAGCTGTTTTTT.

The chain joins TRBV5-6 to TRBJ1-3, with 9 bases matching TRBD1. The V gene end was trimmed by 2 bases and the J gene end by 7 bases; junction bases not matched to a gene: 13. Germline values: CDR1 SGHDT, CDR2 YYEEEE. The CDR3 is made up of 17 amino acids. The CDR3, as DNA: TGTGCCAGCAGCTTTTACCTAGGACAGGGGAAGTTGAACACCATATATTTT. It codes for CASSFYLGQGKLNTIYF.

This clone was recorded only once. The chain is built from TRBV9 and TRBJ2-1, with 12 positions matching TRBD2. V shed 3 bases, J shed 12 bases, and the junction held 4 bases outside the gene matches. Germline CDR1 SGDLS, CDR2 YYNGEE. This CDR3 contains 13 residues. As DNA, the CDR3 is TGTGCCAGCAGCGGTCCTAGCGGGGGGGCGCAGTTCTTC. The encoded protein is CASSGPSGGAQFF.

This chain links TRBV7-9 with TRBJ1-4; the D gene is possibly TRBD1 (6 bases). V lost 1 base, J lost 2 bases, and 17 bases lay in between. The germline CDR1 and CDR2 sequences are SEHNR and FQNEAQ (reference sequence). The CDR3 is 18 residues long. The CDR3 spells CASSLEGGGRSTNEKLFF. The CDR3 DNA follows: TGTGCCAGCAGCTTAGAAGGCGGGGGGCGGTCGACTAATGAAAAACTGTTTTTT.

Here the CDR3 reads CASSDGPEQYF. The CDR3 coding sequence is TGTGCCAGCAGTGATGGGCCCGAGCAGTACTTC. The V and J genes are TRBV27 and TRBJ2-7; D gene unclear. The CDR3 runs to 11 residues. V was pared by 5 bases and J by 6 bases, with 8 bases between. In germline, CDR1 is MNHEY, CDR2 SMNVEV (reference sequence).

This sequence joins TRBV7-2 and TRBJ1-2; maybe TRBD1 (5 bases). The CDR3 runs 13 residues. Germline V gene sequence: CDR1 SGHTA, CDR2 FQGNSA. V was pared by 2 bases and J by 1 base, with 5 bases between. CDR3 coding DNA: TGTGCCAGCAGCTTAAGGGGTAACTATGGCTACACCTTC. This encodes CASSLRGNYGYTF. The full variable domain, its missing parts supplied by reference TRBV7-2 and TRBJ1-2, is GAGVSQSPSNKVTEKGKDVELRCDPISGHTALYWYRQSLGQGLEFLIYFQGNSAPDKSGLPSDRFSAERTGGSVSTLTIQRTQQEDSAVYLCASSLRGNYGYTFGSGTRLTVV.

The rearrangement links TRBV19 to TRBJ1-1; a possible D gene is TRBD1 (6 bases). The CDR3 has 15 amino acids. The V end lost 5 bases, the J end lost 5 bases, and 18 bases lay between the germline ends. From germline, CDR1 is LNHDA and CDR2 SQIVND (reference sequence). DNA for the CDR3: TGTGCCAGTAGTTCCGTTATTACAGGGTTGACTGAAGCTTTCTTT. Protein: CASSSVITGLTEAFF.

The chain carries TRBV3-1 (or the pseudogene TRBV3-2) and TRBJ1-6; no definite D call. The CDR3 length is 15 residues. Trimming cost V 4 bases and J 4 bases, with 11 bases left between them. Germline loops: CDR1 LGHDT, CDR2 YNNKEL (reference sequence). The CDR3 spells CASSPSTGYNSPLHF. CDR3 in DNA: TGTGCCAGCAGCCCGTCGACGGGTTATAATTCACCCCTCCACTTT.

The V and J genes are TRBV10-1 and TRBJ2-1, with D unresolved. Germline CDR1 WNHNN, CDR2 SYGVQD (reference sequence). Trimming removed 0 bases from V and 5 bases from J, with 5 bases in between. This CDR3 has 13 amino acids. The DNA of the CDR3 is TGCGCCAGCAGTGAGTCCGCAGACAATGAGCAGTTCTTC. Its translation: CASSESADNEQFF.

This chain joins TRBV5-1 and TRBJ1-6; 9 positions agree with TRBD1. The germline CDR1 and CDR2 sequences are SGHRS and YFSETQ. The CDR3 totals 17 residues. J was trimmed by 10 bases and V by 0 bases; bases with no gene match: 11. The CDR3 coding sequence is TGCGCCAGCAGCTTGGGAGGCTGGACAGGGGCAAGCTCACCCCTCCACTTT. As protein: CASSLGGWTGASSPLHF.

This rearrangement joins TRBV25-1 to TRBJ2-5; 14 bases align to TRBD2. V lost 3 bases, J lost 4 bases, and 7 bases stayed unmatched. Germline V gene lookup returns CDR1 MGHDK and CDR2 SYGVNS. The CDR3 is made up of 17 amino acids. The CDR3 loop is CASSDGGTSGGRETQYF. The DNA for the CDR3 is TGTGCCAGCAGTGACGGGGGGACTAGCGGGGGACGAGAGACCCAGTACTTC.

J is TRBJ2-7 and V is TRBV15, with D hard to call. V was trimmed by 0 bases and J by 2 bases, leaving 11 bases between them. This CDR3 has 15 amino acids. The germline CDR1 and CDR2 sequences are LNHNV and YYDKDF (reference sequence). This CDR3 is CATSRDQVFPYEQYF. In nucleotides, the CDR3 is TGTGCCACCAGCAGAGATCAGGTTTTCCCCTACGAGCAGTACTTC.

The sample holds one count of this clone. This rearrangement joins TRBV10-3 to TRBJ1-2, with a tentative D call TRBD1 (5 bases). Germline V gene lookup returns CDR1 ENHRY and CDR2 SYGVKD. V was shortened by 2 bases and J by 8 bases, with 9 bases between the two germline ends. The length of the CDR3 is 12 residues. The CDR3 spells CAISEIREGYTF. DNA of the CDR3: TGTGCCATCAGTGAGATCAGGGAAGGCTACACCTTC.

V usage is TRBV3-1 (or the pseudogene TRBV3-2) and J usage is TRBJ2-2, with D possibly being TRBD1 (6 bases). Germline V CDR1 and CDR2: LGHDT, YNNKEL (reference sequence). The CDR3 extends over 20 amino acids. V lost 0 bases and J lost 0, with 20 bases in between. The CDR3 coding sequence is TGTGCCAGCAGCCAAGATTCGGCCCCAGGGGATTTCTCGAACACCGGGGAGCTGTTTTTT. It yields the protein CASSQDSAPGDFSNTGELFF.

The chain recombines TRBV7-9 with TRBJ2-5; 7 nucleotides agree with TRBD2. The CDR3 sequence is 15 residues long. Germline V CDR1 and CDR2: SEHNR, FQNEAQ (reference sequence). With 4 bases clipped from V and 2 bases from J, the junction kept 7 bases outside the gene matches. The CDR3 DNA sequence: TGTGCCAGCAGCTCTATGCGGCGGGGGCAAGAGACCCAGTACTTC. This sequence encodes CASSSMRRGQETQYF.